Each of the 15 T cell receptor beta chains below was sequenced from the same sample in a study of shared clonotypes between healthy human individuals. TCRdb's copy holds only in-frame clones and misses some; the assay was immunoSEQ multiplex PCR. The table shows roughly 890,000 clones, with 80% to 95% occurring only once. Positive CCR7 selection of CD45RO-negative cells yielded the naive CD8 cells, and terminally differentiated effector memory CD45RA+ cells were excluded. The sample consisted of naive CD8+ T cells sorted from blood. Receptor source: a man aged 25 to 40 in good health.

The DNA of the CDR3 is TGTGCCAGCAGCGTAGCGTCCTACAATGAGCAGTTCTTC. Translation: CASSVASYNEQFF. The rearrangement links TRBV9 to TRBJ2-1; D gene unclear. CDR3 size: 13 residues. The ends were cut back, 0 bases at V and 1 base at J, with 2 bases in the middle. Germline V gene sequence: CDR1 SGDLS, CDR2 YYNGEE.

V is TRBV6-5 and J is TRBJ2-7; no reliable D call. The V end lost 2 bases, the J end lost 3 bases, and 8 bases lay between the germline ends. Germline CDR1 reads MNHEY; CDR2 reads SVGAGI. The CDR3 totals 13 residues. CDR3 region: CASSYVGFYEQYF. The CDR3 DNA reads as TGTGCCAGCAGTTACGTGGGTTTCTACGAGCAGTACTTC.

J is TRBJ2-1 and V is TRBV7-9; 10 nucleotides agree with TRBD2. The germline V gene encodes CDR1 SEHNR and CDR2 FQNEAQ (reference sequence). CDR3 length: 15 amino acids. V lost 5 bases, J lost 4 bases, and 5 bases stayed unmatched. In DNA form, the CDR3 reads TGTGCCAGCAGCCCCACTAGCGGGATTTACAATGAGCAGTTCTTC. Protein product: CASSPTSGIYNEQFF.

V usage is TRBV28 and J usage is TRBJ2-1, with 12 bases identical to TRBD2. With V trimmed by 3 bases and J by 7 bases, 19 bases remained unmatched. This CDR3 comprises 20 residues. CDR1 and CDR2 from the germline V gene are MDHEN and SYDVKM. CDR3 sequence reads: CASSLVARARTSGAWNEQFF. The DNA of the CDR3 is TGTGCCAGCAGTTTGGTCGCGCGGGCTCGGACTAGCGGGGCCTGGAATGAGCAGTTCTTC.

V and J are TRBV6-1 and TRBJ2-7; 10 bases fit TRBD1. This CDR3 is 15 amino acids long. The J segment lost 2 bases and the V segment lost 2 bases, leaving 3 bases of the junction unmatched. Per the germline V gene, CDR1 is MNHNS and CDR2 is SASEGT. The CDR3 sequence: CASSEWTGGPYEQYF. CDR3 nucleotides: TGTGCCAGCAGTGAATGGACAGGGGGGCCCTACGAGCAGTACTTC.

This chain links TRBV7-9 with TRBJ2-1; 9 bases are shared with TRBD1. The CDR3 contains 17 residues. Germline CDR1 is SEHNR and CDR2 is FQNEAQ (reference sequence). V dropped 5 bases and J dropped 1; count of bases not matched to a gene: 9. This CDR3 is CASSHAPGQGSYNEQFF. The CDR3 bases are TGTGCCAGCAGCCACGCCCCGGGACAGGGATCCTACAATGAGCAGTTCTTC. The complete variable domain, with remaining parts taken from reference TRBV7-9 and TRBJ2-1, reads DTGVSQNPRHKITKRGQNVTFRCDPISEHNRLYWYRQTLGQGPEFLTYFQNEAQLEKSRLLSDRFSAERPKGSFSTLEIQRTEQGDSAMYLCASSHAPGQGSYNEQFFGPGTRLTVL.

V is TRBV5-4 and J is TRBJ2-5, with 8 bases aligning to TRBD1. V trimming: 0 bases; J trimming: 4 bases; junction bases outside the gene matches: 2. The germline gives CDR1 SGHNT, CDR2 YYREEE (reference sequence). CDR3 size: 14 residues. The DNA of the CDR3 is TGTGCCAGCAGCTTGGACAGGGGGGTAGAGACCCAGTACTTC. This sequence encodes CASSLDRGVETQYF.

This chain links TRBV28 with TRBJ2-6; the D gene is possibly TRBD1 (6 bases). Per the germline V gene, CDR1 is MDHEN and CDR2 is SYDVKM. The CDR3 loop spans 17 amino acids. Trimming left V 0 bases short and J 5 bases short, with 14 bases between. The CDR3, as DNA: TGTGCCAGCAGTTTATGGGTGACAGGTCGTCGGGCCAACGTCCTGACTTTC. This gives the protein CASSLWVTGRRANVLTF.

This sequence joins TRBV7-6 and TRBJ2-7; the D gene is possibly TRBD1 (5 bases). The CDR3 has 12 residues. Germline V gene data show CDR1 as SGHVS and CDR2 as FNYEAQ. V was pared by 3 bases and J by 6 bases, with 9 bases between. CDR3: CASSLNGAEQYF. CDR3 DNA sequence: TGTGCCAGCAGCTTGAATGGGGCCGAGCAGTACTTC.

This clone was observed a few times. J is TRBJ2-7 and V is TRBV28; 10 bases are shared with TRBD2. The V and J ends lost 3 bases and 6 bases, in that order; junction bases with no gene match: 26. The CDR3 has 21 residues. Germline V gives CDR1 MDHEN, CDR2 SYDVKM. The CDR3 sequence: CASSFWSGTSESWGKGGEQYF. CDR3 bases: TGTGCCAGCAGTTTTTGGTCCGGGACTAGCGAATCGTGGGGGAAAGGTGGCGAGCAGTACTTC.

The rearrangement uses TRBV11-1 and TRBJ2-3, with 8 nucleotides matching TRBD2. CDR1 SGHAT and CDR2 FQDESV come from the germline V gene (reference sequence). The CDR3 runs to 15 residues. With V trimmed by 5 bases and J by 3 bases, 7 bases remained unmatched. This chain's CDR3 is CASSPSGRATDTQYF. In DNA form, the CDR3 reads TGTGCCAGCAGCCCATCCGGGAGGGCGACAGATACGCAGTATTTT.

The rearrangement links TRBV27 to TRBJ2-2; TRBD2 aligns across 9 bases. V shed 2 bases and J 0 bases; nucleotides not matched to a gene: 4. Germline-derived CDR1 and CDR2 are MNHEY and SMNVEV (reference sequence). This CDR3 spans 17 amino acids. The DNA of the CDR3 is TGTGCCAGCAGTTTAGGATCTAGCGGGGCGAACACCGGGGAGCTGTTTTTT. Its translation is CASSLGSSGANTGELFF.

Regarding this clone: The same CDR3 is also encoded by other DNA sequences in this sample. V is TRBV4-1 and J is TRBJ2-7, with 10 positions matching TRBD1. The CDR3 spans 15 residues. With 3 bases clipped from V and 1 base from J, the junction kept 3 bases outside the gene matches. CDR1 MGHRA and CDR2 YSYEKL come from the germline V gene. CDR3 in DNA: TGCGCCAGCAGCCAGGAGGGACAGGGGTCCTACGAGCAGTACTTC. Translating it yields CASSQEGQGSYEQYF.

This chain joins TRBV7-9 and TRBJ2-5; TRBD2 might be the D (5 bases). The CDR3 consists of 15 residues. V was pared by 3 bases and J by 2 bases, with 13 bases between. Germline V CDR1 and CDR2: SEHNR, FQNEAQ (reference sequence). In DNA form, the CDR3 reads TGTGCCAGCAGCTTTCCGGCTAGAGGGCAAGAGACCCAGTACTTC. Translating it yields CASSFPARGQETQYF. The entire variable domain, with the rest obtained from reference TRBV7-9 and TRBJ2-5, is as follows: DTGVSQNPRHKITKRGQNVTFRCDPISEHNRLYWYRQTLGQGPEFLTYFQNEAQLEKSRLLSDRFSAERPKGSFSTLEIQRTEQGDSAMYLCASSFPARGQETQYFGPGTRLLVL.

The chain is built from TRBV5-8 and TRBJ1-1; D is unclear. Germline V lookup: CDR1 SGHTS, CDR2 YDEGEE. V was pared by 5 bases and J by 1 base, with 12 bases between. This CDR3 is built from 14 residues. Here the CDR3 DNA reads TGTGCCAGCAGGTGGGTGTGGGAGAACACTGAAGCTTTCTTT. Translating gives CASRWVWENTEAFF.